Following are 3 T cell receptor beta chains from one sample sequenced in a study of long-term antiretroviral therapy in people with HIV. Survey-level resolution applied to immunoSEQ assay v3.0. Measured with immunoSEQ multiplex PCR; TCRdb has only the in-frame clones, and not every one. Of approximately 20,000 clones detected, around 80% appear once; the ten largest clones hold approximately 4.5%. The sequencing here drew on unsorted PBMCs, taken 0.5 years after starting antiretroviral therapy. Receptor source: a man aged 18-30 years with HIV.

The chain employs TRBV7-2 and TRBJ1-1; tentative D call: TRBD1 (6 bases). V was clipped by 4 bases and J by 1 base, with 10 bases between them. CDR1 SGHTA and CDR2 FQGNSA come from the germline V gene. CDR3 size: 14 residues. The CDR3 loop is CASSWKQGNTEAFF. The CDR3 region has the DNA TGTGCCAGCAGCTGGAAACAGGGGAACACTGAAGCTTTCTTT. Based on the CDR3 plus reference TRBV7-2 and TRBJ1-1, the full variable domain is GAGVSQSPSNKVTEKGKDVELRCDPISGHTALYWYRQSLGQGLEFLIYFQGNSAPDKSGLPSDRFSAERTGGSVSTLTIQRTQQEDSAVYLCASSWKQGNTEAFFGQGTRLTVV.

This clone was seen a single time. The V gene is TRBV6-5, the J gene TRBJ2-3; D not resolved. V shed 8 bases and J shed 1 base, with 16 bases lying between them. The CDR3 consists of 15 residues. Germline V gene lookup returns CDR1 MNHEY and CDR2 SVGAGI. The CDR3 is CASALTEIRTDTQYF. CDR3 bases: TGTGCCAGCGCTTTAACAGAAATTCGCACAGATACGCAGTATTTT.

The V call is TRBV18, the J call TRBJ2-7; tentative D call: TRBD2 (6 bases). The germline CDR1 and CDR2 sequences are KGHSH and LQKENI. V shed 3 bases and J shed 5 bases, with 14 bases lying between them. The CDR3 has 14 residues. The CDR3 sequence is CASSPGGLKNEQYF. Written as DNA, the CDR3 is TGTGCCAGCTCACCGGGGGGTTTGAAGAACGAGCAGTACTTC.